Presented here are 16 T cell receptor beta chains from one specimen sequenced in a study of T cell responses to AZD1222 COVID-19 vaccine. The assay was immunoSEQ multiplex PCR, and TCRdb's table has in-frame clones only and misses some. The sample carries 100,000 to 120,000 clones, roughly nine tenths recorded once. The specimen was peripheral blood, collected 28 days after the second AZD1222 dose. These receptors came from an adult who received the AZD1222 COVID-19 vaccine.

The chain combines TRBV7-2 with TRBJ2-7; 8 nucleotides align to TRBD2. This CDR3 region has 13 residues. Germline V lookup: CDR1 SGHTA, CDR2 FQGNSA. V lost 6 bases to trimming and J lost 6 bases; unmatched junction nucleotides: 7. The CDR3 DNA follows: TGTGCCAGCAGTCGACGAGCGGGAGCCGAGCAGTACTTC. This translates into CASSRRAGAEQYF. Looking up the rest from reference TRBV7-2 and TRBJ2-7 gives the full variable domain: GAGVSQSPSNKVTEKGKDVELRCDPISGHTALYWYRQSLGQGLEFLIYFQGNSAPDKSGLPSDRFSAERTGGSVSTLTIQRTQQEDSAVYLCASSRRAGAEQYFGPGTRLTVT.

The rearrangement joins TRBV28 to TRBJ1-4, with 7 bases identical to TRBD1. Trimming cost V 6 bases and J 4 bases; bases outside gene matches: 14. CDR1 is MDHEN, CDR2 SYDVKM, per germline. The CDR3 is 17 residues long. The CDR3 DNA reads TGTGCCAGCAGCCGCCCTATTGACAGGGTGGGTAATGAAAAACTGTTTTTT. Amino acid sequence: CASSRPIDRVGNEKLFF.

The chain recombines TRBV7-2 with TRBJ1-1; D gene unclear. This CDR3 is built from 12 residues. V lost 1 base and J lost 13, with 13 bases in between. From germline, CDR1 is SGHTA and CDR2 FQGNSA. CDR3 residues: CASSLGLPTGFF. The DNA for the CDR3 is TGTGCCAGCAGCTTAGGTCTTCCAACTGGTTTCTTT. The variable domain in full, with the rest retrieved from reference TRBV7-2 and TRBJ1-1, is GAGVSQSPSNKVTEKGKDVELRCDPISGHTALYWYRQSLGQGLEFLIYFQGNSAPDKSGLPSDRFSAERTGGSVSTLTIQRTQQEDSAVYLCASSLGLPTGFFGQGTRLTVV.

DNA for the CDR3: TGTGCCAGCAGTGAGCGGGTTAGCGGATCCTACGAGCAGTACTTC. Translating gives CASSERVSGSYEQYF. The chain uses TRBV6-1 and TRBJ2-7; possibly TRBD2 for D (6 bases). The germline V gene encodes CDR1 MNHNS and CDR2 SASEGT. This CDR3 is 15 amino acids long. The V and J ends lost 3 bases and 1 base respectively, with 13 bases between them.

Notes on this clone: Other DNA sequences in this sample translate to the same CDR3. The CDR3 DNA sequence: TGTGCCAGCAGCTCCGGAGGGGGCTCCTACAATGAGCAGTTCTTC. It is translated as CASSSGGGSYNEQFF. This chain links TRBV7-2 with TRBJ2-1; D may be TRBD1 or TRBD2 (6 bases each). The V end lost 4 bases, the J end lost 0 bases, and 10 bases lay between the germline ends. This CDR3 region has 15 residues. Germline V gives CDR1 SGHTA, CDR2 FQGNSA.

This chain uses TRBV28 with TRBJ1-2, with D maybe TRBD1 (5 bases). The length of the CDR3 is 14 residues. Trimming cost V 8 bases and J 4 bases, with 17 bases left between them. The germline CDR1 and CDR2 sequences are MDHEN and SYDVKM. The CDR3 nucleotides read TGTGCCAGCTCCGGGCCGGGGGTCGGCTATGGCTACACCTTC. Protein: CASSGPGVGYGYTF.

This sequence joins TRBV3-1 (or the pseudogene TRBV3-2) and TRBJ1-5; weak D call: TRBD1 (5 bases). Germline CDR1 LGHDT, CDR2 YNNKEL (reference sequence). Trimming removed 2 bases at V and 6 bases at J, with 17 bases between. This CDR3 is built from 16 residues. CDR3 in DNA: TGTGCCAGCAGCCAATGGGAGGTAGGGAGGGGTCAGCCCCAGCATTTT. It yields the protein CASSQWEVGRGQPQHF.

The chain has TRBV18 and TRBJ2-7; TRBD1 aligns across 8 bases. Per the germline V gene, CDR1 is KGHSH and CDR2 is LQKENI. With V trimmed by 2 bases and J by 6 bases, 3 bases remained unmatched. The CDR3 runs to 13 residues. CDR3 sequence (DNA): TGTGCCAGCTCACCAAATGACAGGGGCGAGCAGTACTTC. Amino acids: CASSPNDRGEQYF.

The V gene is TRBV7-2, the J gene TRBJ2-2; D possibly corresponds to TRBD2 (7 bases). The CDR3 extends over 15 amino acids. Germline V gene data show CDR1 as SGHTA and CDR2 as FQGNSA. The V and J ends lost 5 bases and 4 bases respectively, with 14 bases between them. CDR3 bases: TGTGCCAGCAGCCCAGGGAGGGGGGTCACCGGGGAGCTGTTTTTT. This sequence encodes CASSPGRGVTGELFF.

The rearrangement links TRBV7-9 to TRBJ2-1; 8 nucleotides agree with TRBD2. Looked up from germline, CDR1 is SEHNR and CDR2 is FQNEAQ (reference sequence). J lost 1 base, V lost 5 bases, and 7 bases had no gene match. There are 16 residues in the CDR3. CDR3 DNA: TGTGCCAGCAGCATGAATAGCGGGAATTCCTACAATGAGCAGTTCTTC. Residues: CASSMNSGNSYNEQFF.

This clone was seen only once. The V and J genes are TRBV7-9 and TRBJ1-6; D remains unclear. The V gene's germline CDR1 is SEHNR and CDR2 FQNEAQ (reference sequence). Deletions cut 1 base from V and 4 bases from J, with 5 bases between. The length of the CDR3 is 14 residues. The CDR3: CASSLEQYNSPLHF. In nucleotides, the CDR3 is TGTGCCAGCAGCTTAGAACAGTATAATTCACCCCTCCACTTT.

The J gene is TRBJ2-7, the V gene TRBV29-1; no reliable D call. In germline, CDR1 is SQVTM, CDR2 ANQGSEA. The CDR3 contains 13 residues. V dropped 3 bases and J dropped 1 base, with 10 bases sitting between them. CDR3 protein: CSVEGRESYEQYF. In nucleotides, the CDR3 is TGCAGCGTTGAGGGCCGTGAATCCTACGAGCAGTACTTC.

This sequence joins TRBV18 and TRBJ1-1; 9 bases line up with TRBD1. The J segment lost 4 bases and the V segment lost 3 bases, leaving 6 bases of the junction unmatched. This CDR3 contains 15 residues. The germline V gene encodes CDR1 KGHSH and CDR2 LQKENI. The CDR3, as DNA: TGTGCCAGCTCACCTCAGGGGACAGGGACCACTGAAGCTTTCTTT. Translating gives CASSPQGTGTTEAFF.

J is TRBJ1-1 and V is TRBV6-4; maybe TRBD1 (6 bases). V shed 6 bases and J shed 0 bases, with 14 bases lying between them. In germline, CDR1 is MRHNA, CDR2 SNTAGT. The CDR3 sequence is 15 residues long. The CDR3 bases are TGTGCCAGCAGGCGGACAGCCAACATGAACACTGAAGCTTTCTTT. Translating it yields CASRRTANMNTEAFF.

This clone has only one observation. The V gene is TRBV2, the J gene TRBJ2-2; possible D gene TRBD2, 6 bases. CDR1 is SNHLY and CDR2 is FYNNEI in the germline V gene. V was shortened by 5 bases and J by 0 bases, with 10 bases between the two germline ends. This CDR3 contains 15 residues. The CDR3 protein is CASSPLASNTGELFF. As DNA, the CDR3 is TGTGCCAGCAGTCCCCTAGCGTCGAACACCGGGGAGCTGTTTTTT. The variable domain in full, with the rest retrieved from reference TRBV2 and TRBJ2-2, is EPEVTQTPSHQVTQMGQEVILRCVPISNHLYFYWYRQILGQKVEFLVSFYNNEISEKSEIFDDQFSVERPDGSNFTLKIRSTKLEDSAMYFCASSPLASNTGELFFGEGSRLTVL.

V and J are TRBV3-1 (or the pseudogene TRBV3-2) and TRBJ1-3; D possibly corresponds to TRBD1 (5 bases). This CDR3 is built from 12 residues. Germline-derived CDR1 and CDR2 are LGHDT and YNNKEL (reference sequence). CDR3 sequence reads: CATATGGNTIYF. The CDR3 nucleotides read TGTGCAACCGCAACAGGTGGAAACACCATATATTTT.